This T cell receptor (beta chain) was documented in a study of regulatory T cells in long-lasting Graves disease. Overall study: Duration of antithyroid drug therapy among newly diagnosed Graves' patients was under 3 months. Findings and limits, study-wide: Lower TCR diversity was seen in persistent Graves' patients than in newly diagnosed ones.

Concerning this clonotype: What it recognizes is unknown.

The time point here: newly diagnosed GD, antithyroid drugs for less than 3 months. The TCR library was prepared using RNA isolated from PBMCs. The germline V and J ends were trimmed by 2 bases and 10 bases, with 11 bases remaining between them. This CDR3 has 12 amino acids. Germline-derived CDR1 and CDR2 are SGHTA and FQGNSA. TCR beta libraries were built with iRepertoire HTBI primers and Arm-PCR of CDR3 regions. Each CDR3 protein is one row after TCRdb ran MiXCR on the multiplex PCR reads. The sample lists 550,000 to 650,000 distinct CDR3 sequences; about 16% were seen once. These data are also associated with another study on T cells in Graves' hyperthyroidism and ophthalmopathy. This second report adds: Most thyroid-expanded clonotypes above 0.001 were also found in blood.

Sequences were derived from peripheral blood mononuclear cells (PBMCs), sampled at new diagnosis, from a patient treated with antithyroid drugs. This TCR was recovered from a man younger than 30 with Graves disease. The V call is TRBV7-2, the J call TRBJ1-2; D remains unclear. In DNA form, the CDR3 reads TGTGCCAGCAGCTTAATTGGGCGGGACTACACCTTC. Protein sequence: CASSLIGRDYTF.